This T cell receptor (beta chain) emerged from a study of Ad26.COV2.S vaccination and SARS-CoV-2 variants (dated by TCRdb to the early 2020s). Regarding the research as a whole: Donors in the vaccine arm were drawn from COV1001, a multicentre, randomized, double-blind, placebo-controlled phase I-IIa trial testing Ad26.COV2.S in healthy adults. Ad26.COV2.S was administered intramuscularly at a dose of 5x10^10 or 1x10^11 viral particles, either as one shot or as two shots given 56 days apart. Investigators remained blinded to trial group allocation during experiments and outcome assessment. A total of approximately 30 samples were included in the TCR-sequenced set, comprising around 19 Ad26.COV2.S vaccine recipients, 5 placebo recipients and 8 SARS-CoV-2 convalescent individuals. Participants in the trial were split at random into five groups of five each, receiving low-dose or high-dose Ad26.COV2.S once or twice, or else placebo on both occasions. TCRbeta repertoire sequencing served as the tool for gauging how specific and how broad the SARS-CoV-2-reactive T cell receptors were following Ad26.COV2.S vaccination. Results and caveats for the whole study, not just this receptor: After vaccination, substantial breadth of spike-specific CD8+ and CD4+ T cell responses was reported. Ad26.COV2.S recipients had higher spike-specific TCR breadth than placebo recipients (P = 0.0014). The study was not powered to compare responses between vaccine doses or regimens. Comparable non-spike TCR breadth was observed between vaccine and placebo recipients, consistent with only spike being contained in the vaccine. The authors noted that total T cell responses may have been underestimated by the TCR breadth and depth analyses.

The treatment or condition tag for this specimen amounts to: 15 to 20 received Ad26.COV2.S at low or high dose, single or two shots; roughly five received placebo; per-sample allocation not given. For vaccine and placebo recipients, the sequenced repertoires came from samples collected on day 63 after the first injection. In Cohort 1b, about two dozen adults aged 18-55 years were enrolled at a single site in Boston, USA, between 29 July and 7 August 2020. As a vaccine, Ad26.COV2.S was a replication-incompetent adenovirus type 26 vector that expressed a prefusion-stabilized SARS-CoV-2 spike protein derived from the original Wuhan strain. Cut back by 6 bases and 1 base, the V and J ends lie 12 bases apart. From cysteine to phenylalanine, the CDR3 is 14 amino acids long. Left in the record is the CDR3 DNA by itself, 42 bases read in frame from the first base. According to the germline V gene, CDR1 reads WSHSY and CDR2 reads SAAADI.

TCRbeta CDR3 regions were sequenced with the immunoSEQ Assay. After extraction, genomic DNA underwent amplification by bias-controlled multiplex PCR, followed by high-throughput sequencing. Per the authors' processing: To quantify the absolute abundance of every unique TCRbeta CDR3 region, sequences were collapsed and filtered. T cell fraction was estimated by normalizing TCRbeta template counts to usable DNA, with usable DNA measured through amplification of reference genes found in all nucleated cells. Repertoire TCRs were annotated as SARS-CoV-2-specific by exact matching of V gene, CDR3 amino acid sequence and J gene to a known reactive TCR set. The reference SARS-CoV-2 TCR set was obtained from MIRA and was filtered for enrichment in COVID-19-positive ImmuneCODE repertoires, whereby public or cross-reactive TCRs were removed. Drawing on the MIRA antigens, annotated TCRs were analysed further at the level of specific ORF or position within ORF. Depth was the summed frequency of annotated unique rearrangements, while breadth was defined as annotated unique rearrangements over total unique productive rearrangements. Two-sided Wilcoxon rank-sum tests were used to compare TCR breadth between groups. This is the immuneACCESS table as TCRdb keeps it, with only in-frame sequences that have V and J called. A part of the clones is gone; compared with another copy, unresolved V genes explain less than half, and the rest is unexplained. Clone size and V and J calls were adopted from that table, with D and trimming inferred from the DNA. Within this sample are fewer than 400,000 clones, with 88% of them counted one time only. The top ten constitute 3% to 4.5% of the sample.

On this clone itself: It has no known antigen specificity. Within one base of it there is no much larger clone, and no base qualities were kept.

This receptor chain uses TRBV10-2 and TRBJ2-5; TRBD1 is perhaps the D gene, given 5 matching bases. The specimen comprised peripheral blood, sampled in a trial of Ad26.COV2.S vaccine versus placebo. The clonotype comes from a person between 18 and 60 years old who received the Ad26.COV2.S COVID-19 vaccine or a placebo. The base sequence is TGCGCCAGCAGGGACAAGGCGGCCCAAGAGACCCAGTACTTC. It translates as CASRDKAAQETQYF.